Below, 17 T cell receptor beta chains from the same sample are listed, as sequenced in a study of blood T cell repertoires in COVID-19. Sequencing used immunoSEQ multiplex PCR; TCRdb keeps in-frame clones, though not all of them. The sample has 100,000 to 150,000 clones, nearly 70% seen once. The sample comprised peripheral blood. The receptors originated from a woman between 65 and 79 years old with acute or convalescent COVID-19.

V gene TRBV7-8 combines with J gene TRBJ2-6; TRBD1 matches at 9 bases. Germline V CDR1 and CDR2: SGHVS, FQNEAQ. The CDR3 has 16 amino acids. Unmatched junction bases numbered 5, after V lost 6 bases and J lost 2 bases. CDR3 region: CASRSTGGAGANVLTF. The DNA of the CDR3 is TGTGCCAGCAGATCCACAGGGGGCGCTGGGGCCAACGTCCTGACTTTC.

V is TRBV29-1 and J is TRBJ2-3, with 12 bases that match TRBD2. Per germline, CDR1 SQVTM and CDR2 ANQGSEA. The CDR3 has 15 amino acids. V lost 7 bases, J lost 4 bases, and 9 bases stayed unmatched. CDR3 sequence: CSAELAGGPADTQYF. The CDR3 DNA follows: TGCAGCGCCGAACTAGCGGGGGGCCCCGCAGATACGCAGTATTTT.

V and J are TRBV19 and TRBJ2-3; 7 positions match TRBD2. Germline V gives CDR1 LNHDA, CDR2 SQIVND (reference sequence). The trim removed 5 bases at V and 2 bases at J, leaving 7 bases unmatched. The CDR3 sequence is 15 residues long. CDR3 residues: CASSVGLPITDTQYF. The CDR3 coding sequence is TGTGCCAGTAGTGTGGGACTACCCATCACAGATACGCAGTATTTT.

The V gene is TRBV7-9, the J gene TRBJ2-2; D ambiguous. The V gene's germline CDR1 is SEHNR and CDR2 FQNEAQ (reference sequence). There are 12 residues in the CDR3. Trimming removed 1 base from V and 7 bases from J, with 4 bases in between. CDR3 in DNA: TGTGCCAGCAGCTTAGTAGTCGGGGAGCTGTTTTTT. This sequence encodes CASSLVVGELFF.

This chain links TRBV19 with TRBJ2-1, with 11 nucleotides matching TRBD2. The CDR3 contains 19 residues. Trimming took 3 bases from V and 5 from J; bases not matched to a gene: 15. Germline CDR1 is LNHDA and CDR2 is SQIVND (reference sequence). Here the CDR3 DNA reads TGTGCCAGTAGTATGGTCCCTGGGACTAGCGGTCTAAGGGACAATGAGCAGTTCTTC. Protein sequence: CASSMVPGTSGLRDNEQFF.

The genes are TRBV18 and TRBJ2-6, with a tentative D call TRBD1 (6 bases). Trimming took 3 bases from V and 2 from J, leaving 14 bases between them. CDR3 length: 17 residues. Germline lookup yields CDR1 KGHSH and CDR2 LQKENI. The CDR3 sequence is CASSPGQGNTGANVLTF. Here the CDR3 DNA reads TGTGCCAGCTCACCTGGCCAGGGGAATACTGGGGCCAACGTCCTGACTTTC.

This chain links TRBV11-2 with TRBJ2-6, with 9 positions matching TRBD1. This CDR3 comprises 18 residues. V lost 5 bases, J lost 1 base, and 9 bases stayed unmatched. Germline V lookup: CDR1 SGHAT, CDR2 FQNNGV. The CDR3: CASSPKQGASSGANVLTF. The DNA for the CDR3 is TGTGCCAGCAGCCCCAAACAGGGGGCCAGTTCTGGGGCCAACGTCCTGACTTTC.

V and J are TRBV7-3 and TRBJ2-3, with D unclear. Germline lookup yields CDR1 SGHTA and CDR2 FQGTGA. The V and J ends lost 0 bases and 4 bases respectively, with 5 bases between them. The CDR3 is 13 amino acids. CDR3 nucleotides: TGTGCCAGCAGCTTAACCTACTCAGATACGCAGTATTTT. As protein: CASSLTYSDTQYF.

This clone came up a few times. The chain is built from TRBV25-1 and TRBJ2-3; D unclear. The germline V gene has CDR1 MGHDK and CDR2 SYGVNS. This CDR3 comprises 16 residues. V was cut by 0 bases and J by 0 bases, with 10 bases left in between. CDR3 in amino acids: CASSEYLRNSTDTQYF. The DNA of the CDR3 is TGTGCCAGCAGTGAATACCTGCGGAATAGCACAGATACGCAGTATTTT.

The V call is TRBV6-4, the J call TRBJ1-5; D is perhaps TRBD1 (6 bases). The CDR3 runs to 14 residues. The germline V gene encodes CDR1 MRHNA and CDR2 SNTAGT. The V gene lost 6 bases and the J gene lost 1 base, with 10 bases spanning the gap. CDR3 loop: CASSPTGSNQPQHF. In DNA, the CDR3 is TGTGCCAGCAGCCCTACAGGGAGCAATCAGCCCCAGCATTTT.

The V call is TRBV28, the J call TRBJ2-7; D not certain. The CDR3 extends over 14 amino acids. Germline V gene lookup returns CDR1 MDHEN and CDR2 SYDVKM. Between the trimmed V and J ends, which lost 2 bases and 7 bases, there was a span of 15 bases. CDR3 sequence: CASSLESPPWEQYF. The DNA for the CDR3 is TGTGCCAGCAGTTTAGAGTCACCTCCGTGGGAGCAGTACTTC.

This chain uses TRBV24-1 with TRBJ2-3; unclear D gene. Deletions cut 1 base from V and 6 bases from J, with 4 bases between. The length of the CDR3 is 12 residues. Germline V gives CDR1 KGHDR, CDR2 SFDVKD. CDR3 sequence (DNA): TGTGCCACCAGTGATTTCGGGGATACGCAGTATTTT. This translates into CATSDFGDTQYF.

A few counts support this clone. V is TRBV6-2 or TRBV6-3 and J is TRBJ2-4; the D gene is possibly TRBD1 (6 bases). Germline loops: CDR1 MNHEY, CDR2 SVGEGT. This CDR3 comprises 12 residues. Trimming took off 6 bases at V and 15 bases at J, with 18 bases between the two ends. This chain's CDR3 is CASSPGHPARYF. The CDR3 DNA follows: TGTGCCAGCAGCCCGGGACACCCCGCGAGGTACTTC.

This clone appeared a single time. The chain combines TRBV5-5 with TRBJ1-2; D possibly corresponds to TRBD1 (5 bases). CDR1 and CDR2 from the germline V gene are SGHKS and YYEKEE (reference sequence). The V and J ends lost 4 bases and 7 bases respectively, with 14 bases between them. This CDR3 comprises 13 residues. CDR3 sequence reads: CASSVGEGSGYTF. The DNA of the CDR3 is TGTGCCAGCAGCGTGGGGGAGGGGTCTGGCTACACCTTC.

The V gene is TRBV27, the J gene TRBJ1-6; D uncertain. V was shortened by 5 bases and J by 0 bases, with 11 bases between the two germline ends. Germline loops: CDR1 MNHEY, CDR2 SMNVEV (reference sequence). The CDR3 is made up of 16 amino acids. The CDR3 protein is CASSPVSSSYNSPLHF. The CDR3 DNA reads TGTGCCAGCAGTCCTGTTTCTAGCTCCTATAATTCACCCCTCCACTTT.

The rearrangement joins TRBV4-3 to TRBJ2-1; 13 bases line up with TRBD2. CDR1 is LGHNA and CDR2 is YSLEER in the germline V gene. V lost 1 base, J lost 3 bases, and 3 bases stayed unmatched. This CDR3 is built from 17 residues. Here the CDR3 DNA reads TGCGCCAGCAGCCAAGTGGGGACTAGCGGGGACTACAATGAGCAGTTCTTC. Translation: CASSQVGTSGDYNEQFF.

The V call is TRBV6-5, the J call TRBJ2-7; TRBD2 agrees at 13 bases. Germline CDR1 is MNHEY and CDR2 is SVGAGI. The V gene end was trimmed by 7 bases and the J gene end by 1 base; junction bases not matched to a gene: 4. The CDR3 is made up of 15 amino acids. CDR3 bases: TGTGCCAGCACTCAACTAGCGGGAGGGTCCTACGAGCAGTACTTC. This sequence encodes CASTQLAGGSYEQYF.